The 32 T cell receptor beta chains reported below all come from one sample, sequenced in a study of CD8 T cells in Susac syndrome. RNA totalling roughly 0.45 to 1 ug underwent reverse transcription with random hexamers. In TCRdb, the immunoSEQ multiplex PCR reads were re-called with MiXCR into one record per CDR3 protein. The sample shows fewer than 70,000 distinct CDR3 sequences, roughly 94% of them seen only once. The sequencing input was CD8+ T cells from PBMCs. The receptors here all came from a human donor in good health.

The chain combines TRBV7-3 with TRBJ2-7, with 7 bases aligning to TRBD1. V trimming: 3 bases; J trimming: 5 bases; junction bases outside the gene matches: 4. The V gene's germline CDR1 is SGHTA and CDR2 FQGTGA. The CDR3 length is 13 residues. The CDR3 reads CASSFDRAHEQYF. The CDR3 DNA reads TGTGCCAGCAGCTTCGACAGGGCCCACGAGCAGTACTTC.

This chain connects TRBV28 to TRBJ2-7, with 12 bases identical to TRBD2. Germline CDR1 MDHEN, CDR2 SYDVKM. CDR3 length equals 14 residues. The CDR3 sequence: CACSTGTSGYEQYF. The CDR3 DNA reads TGTGCGTGCTCGACCGGGACTAGCGGGTACGAGCAGTACTTC.

This clonotype was picked up one time. The chain has TRBV4-1 and TRBJ2-3; 7 nucleotides agree with TRBD2. The CDR3 sequence is 14 residues long. V lost 4 bases, J lost 4 bases, and 5 bases stayed unmatched. The germline V gene encodes CDR1 MGHRA and CDR2 YSYEKL. CDR3 sequence reads: CASSPFAGADTQYF. The CDR3 bases are TGCGCCAGCAGCCCCTTTGCGGGGGCAGATACGCAGTATTTT.

The chain couples TRBV6-5 to TRBJ2-1; a weak D match, TRBD2 (5 bases). Germline loops: CDR1 MNHEY, CDR2 SVGAGI. This CDR3 has 16 amino acids. Trimming left V 0 bases short and J 6 bases short, with 15 bases between. The CDR3 spells CASSYSSAAPVNEQFF. The CDR3 DNA sequence: TGTGCCAGCAGTTACTCGTCAGCGGCCCCCGTCAATGAGCAGTTCTTC.

The rearrangement uses TRBV29-1 and TRBJ1-1; unclear D gene. Germline V gives CDR1 SQVTM, CDR2 ANQGSEA. This CDR3 contains 12 residues. Trimming took 8 bases from V and 5 from J, leaving 15 bases between them. The CDR3 loop is CSPSSGETEAFF. CDR3 in DNA: TGCAGCCCTTCCAGTGGGGAGACTGAAGCTTTCTTT.

This chain connects TRBV4-1 to TRBJ1-2, with unresolved D. From germline, CDR1 is MGHRA and CDR2 YSYEKL. V was pared by 1 base and J by 3 bases, with 12 bases between. This CDR3 contains 15 residues. The CDR3 DNA follows: TGCGCCAGCAGCCAAGTTGCGGGGATCGACTATGGCTACACCTTC. This codes for CASSQVAGIDYGYTF.

The genes are TRBV7-9 and TRBJ1-2; D unclear. In germline, CDR1 is SEHNR, CDR2 FQNEAQ (reference sequence). This CDR3 has 12 residues. With 5 bases removed from V and 1 base from J, the gap between germline ends came to 5 bases. The CDR3 nucleotides are TGTGCCAGCAGCCCTAATAACTATGGCTACACCTTC. Its translation is CASSPNNYGYTF.

The CDR3 coding sequence is TGTGCCAGCAGCTTACCGGTAGATACGCAGTATTTT. Its protein product is CASSLPVDTQYF. The chain has TRBV13 and TRBJ2-3; D is ambiguous. CDR1 is PRHDT and CDR2 is FYEKMQ in the germline V gene (reference sequence). V was pared by 2 bases and J by 5 bases, with 5 bases between. The CDR3 length is 12 residues.

The chain recombines TRBV7-6 with TRBJ2-3; no definite D call. Germline loops: CDR1 SGHVS, CDR2 FNYEAQ. Trimming took off 0 bases at V and 4 bases at J, with 5 bases between the two ends. The CDR3 is 13 residues long. The CDR3 region is CASSLAGPDTQYF. Written as DNA, the CDR3 is TGTGCCAGCAGCTTAGCAGGGCCAGATACGCAGTATTTT. Combining the CDR3 with reference TRBV7-6 and TRBJ2-3 gives the whole variable domain GAGVSQSPRYKVTKRGQDVALRCDPISGHVSLYWYRQALGQGPEFLTYFNYEAQQDKSGLPNDRFSAERPEGSISTLTIQRTEQRDSAMYRCASSLAGPDTQYFGPGTRLTVL.

The chain combines TRBV4-1 with TRBJ2-7, with D perhaps TRBD2 (6 bases). With 3 bases removed from V and 3 bases from J, the gap between germline ends came to 15 bases. The CDR3 has 15 residues. Germline lookup yields CDR1 MGHRA and CDR2 YSYEKL. The CDR3 DNA reads as TGCGCCAGCAGCCAGGAGGGCCTATATATCTACGAGCAGTACTTC. Translated, it gives CASSQEGLYIYEQYF.

This clonotype was found once. V and J are TRBV20-1 and TRBJ2-2, with 8 bases lining up with TRBD2. Germline-derived CDR1 and CDR2 are DFQATT and SNEGSKA (reference sequence). The CDR3 is 18 amino acids. The J segment lost 0 bases and the V segment lost 0 bases, leaving 9 bases of the junction unmatched. CDR3 protein: CSARDVAGLRSNTGELFF. The CDR3 nucleotides read TGCAGTGCTAGAGACGTAGCGGGGCTACGATCGAACACCGGGGAGCTGTTTTTT.

This clonotype was observed a single time. The chain recombines TRBV19 with TRBJ1-5; TRBD1 might be the D (5 bases). The CDR3 contains 15 residues. V lost 6 bases, J lost 3 bases, and 15 bases lay in between. The germline V gene has CDR1 LNHDA and CDR2 SQIVND (reference sequence). The CDR3 coding sequence is TGTGCCAGTAGCATTACCGACAGCTTCAATCAGCCCCAGCATTTT. Translation gives CASSITDSFNQPQHF.

This chain links TRBV29-1 with TRBJ2-1; D not certain. Germline V gene lookup returns CDR1 SQVTM and CDR2 ANQGSEA. The V and J ends lost 1 base and 1 base respectively, with 11 bases between them. The CDR3 covers 15 residues. Here the CDR3 DNA reads TGCAGCGTTGAAGCTCCGGCCGTATCCTACAATGAGCAGTTCTTC. Translation: CSVEAPAVSYNEQFF.

The gene calls are TRBV4-1 and TRBJ2-3; D is perhaps TRBD1 (5 bases). V gave up 0 bases and J gave up 2 bases, with 9 bases separating them. The germline V gene has CDR1 MGHRA and CDR2 YSYEKL. The CDR3 sequence is 15 residues long. CDR3 region: CASSQDFGATDTQYF. In DNA form, the CDR3 reads TGCGCCAGCAGCCAAGATTTTGGGGCCACAGATACGCAGTATTTT.

This rearrangement joins TRBV20-1 to TRBJ2-1; D possibly uses TRBD1 or TRBD2 (5 bases each). V was trimmed by 0 bases and J by 10 bases, leaving 25 bases between them. The CDR3 spans 17 residues. CDR1 and CDR2 (germline): DFQATT, SNEGSKA (reference sequence). The CDR3, as DNA: TGCAGTGCTAGAGATTCGGCCCGGGCGGACCCCCGGGACGAGCAGTTCTTC. It encodes CSARDSARADPRDEQFF.

This chain connects TRBV29-1 to TRBJ2-3, with D possibly called TRBD1 or TRBD2 (6 bases each). The CDR3 has 16 residues. In germline, CDR1 is SQVTM, CDR2 ANQGSEA. V shed 4 bases and J shed 4 bases, with 21 bases lying between them. The CDR3 loop reads CSVGPIHSRGPDTQYF. The CDR3 DNA reads TGCAGCGTTGGTCCGATACATAGCCGGGGGCCAGATACGCAGTATTTT.

The chain combines TRBV29-1 with TRBJ2-2, with D hard to call. CDR3 size: 12 residues. CDR1 is SQVTM and CDR2 is ANQGSEA in the germline V gene. V lost 7 bases, J lost 4 bases, and 10 bases lay in between. In DNA, the CDR3 is TGCAGCGCCGGTCTGGGCACCGGGGAGCTGTTTTTT. It specifies CSAGLGTGELFF.

The chain has TRBV7-2 and TRBJ2-7; weak D call: TRBD1 (5 bases). This CDR3 region has 18 residues. V was pared by 1 base and J by 6 bases, with 25 bases between. Germline lookup yields CDR1 SGHTA and CDR2 FQGNSA. The chain's CDR3 is CASSLELGFAPGLGEQYF. For the CDR3, the DNA is TGTGCCAGCAGCTTAGAGTTGGGGTTCGCCCCAGGGTTAGGCGAGCAGTACTTC.

The chain links TRBV6-5 to TRBJ1-2, with 8 bases lining up with TRBD1. The CDR3 covers 15 residues. The ends lost 3 bases at V and 4 bases at J; junction bases unmatched: 7. Germline V lookup: CDR1 MNHEY, CDR2 SVGAGI. The CDR3 region is CASSYSGQGGYGYTF. The CDR3 coding sequence is TGTGCCAGCAGTTATAGTGGACAGGGCGGCTATGGCTACACCTTC.

This sequence joins TRBV7-6 and TRBJ2-1; D unresolved. Trimming stripped 4 bases from V and 8 bases from J, with 9 bases between. CDR1 is SGHVS, CDR2 FNYEAQ, per germline. There are 12 residues in the CDR3. The CDR3 sequence is CASSSLEDEQFF. The CDR3 region has the DNA TGTGCCAGCAGCTCCCTCGAAGATGAGCAGTTCTTC. The whole variable domain, remainder taken from reference TRBV7-6 and TRBJ2-1, is GAGVSQSPRYKVTKRGQDVALRCDPISGHVSLYWYRQALGQGPEFLTYFNYEAQQDKSGLPNDRFSAERPEGSISTLTIQRTEQRDSAMYRCASSSLEDEQFFGPGTRLTVL.

The chain couples TRBV5-1 to TRBJ2-1, with a weak D call TRBD2 (6 bases). CDR1 and CDR2 from the germline V gene are SGHRS and YFSETQ. Trimming cost V 0 bases and J 8 bases, with 9 bases left between them. The CDR3 loop spans 13 amino acids. CDR3 residues: CASSLAPGDEQFF. In DNA form, the CDR3 reads TGCGCCAGCAGCTTGGCCCCGGGGGATGAGCAGTTCTTC.

The CDR3 protein is CASSASYEQFF. CDR3 coding DNA: TGTGCCAGCAGCGCATCATATGAGCAGTTCTTC. This chain uses TRBV7-9 with TRBJ2-1; D remains ambiguous. Germline CDR1 and CDR2: SEHNR and FQNEAQ (reference sequence). V lost 5 bases and J lost 8, with 7 bases in between. The CDR3 has 11 amino acids.

The CDR3 here is CASSFVRAAEAFF. CDR3 DNA: TGTGCCAGCAGCTTTGTCCGGGCGGCTGAAGCTTTCTTT. The chain uses TRBV5-6 and TRBJ1-1; D not certain. Trimming shortened V by 2 bases and J by 6 bases, and 11 bases separated the two germline ends. CDR1 is SGHDT and CDR2 is YYEEEE in the germline V gene. CDR3 size: 13 residues.

The chain carries TRBV14 and TRBJ1-1; the match to TRBD1 covers 8 bases. The germline V gene encodes CDR1 SGHDN and CDR2 FVKESK. V shed 3 bases, J shed 11 bases, and the junction held 11 bases outside the gene matches. The CDR3 spans 14 residues. Here the CDR3 reads CASSHRTGYGMAFF. Here the CDR3 DNA reads TGTGCCAGCAGCCACCGGACAGGGTACGGAATGGCTTTCTTT.

This chain uses TRBV7-9 with TRBJ2-7; D call uncertain. Trimming took 0 bases from V and 4 from J, leaving 10 bases between them. From germline, CDR1 is SEHNR and CDR2 FQNEAQ (reference sequence). The CDR3 covers 14 residues. As DNA, the CDR3 is TGTGCCAGCAGCTTAGCGGCAGAGCCTTACGAGCAGTACTTC. Residues: CASSLAAEPYEQYF.

The gene calls are TRBV19 and TRBJ1-1, with D tentatively TRBD1 (6 bases). V lost 4 bases, J lost 0 bases, and 15 bases lay in between. Per germline, CDR1 LNHDA and CDR2 SQIVND (reference sequence). The CDR3 length is 16 residues. The CDR3 sequence is CASSTSGQYMNTEAFF. The CDR3 coding sequence is TGTGCCAGTAGTACCTCCGGACAGTACATGAACACTGAAGCTTTCTTT.

This chain joins TRBV30 and TRBJ2-5; possible D gene TRBD2, 5 bases. Germline CDR1 is GTSNPN and CDR2 is SVGIG (reference sequence). This CDR3 has 13 amino acids. V gave up 0 bases and J gave up 5 bases, with 10 bases separating them. The CDR3 is CAWSVDQRETQYF. Here the CDR3 DNA reads TGTGCCTGGAGTGTAGATCAGCGGGAGACCCAGTACTTC.

As for this clonotype: The junction and the germline gene differ at one end; a read error may be behind it. The chain has TRBV6-1 and TRBJ1-1; 7 nucleotides align to TRBD1. CDR1 is MNHNS and CDR2 is SASEGT in the germline V gene. This CDR3 comprises 18 residues. Here the CDR3 DNA reads TGTGCCAGCAGAACACACTTGCAAGCCCGACAGGGCTCCACTGAAGCCTTCTTT. Translation gives CASRTHLQARQGSTEAFF.

This chain joins TRBV6-5 and TRBJ2-3; D not resolved. The CDR3 consists of 13 residues. V was pared by 2 bases and J by 6 bases, with 9 bases between. Germline values: CDR1 MNHEY, CDR2 SVGAGI. DNA for the CDR3: TGTGCCAGCAGTTACGACCCCGATGATACGCAGTATTTT. Residues: CASSYDPDDTQYF.

The rearrangement joins TRBV27 to TRBJ2-1; D may be TRBD1 (5 bases). The germline V gene encodes CDR1 MNHEY and CDR2 SMNVEV (reference sequence). This CDR3 has 13 amino acids. V shed 3 bases and J shed 9 bases, with 12 bases lying between them. CDR3 coding DNA: TGTGCCAGCAGTTTCCTTCAGGGTGGTGAGCAGTTCTTC. This codes for CASSFLQGGEQFF.

For the CDR3, the DNA is TGTGCCAGCAGCCCCTTATCCGCGGGGGGGCCTAAAAACACCGGGGAGCTGTTTTTT. Its translation: CASSPLSAGGPKNTGELFF. The chain couples TRBV27 to TRBJ2-2, with TRBD2 identical over 9 bases. There are 19 residues in the CDR3. V shed 6 bases and J 2 bases; nucleotides not matched to a gene: 16. Germline-derived CDR1 and CDR2 are MNHEY and SMNVEV (reference sequence).

The chain recombines TRBV6-2 or TRBV6-3 with TRBJ2-7; 8 bases are a match to TRBD1. With V trimmed by 4 bases and J by 6 bases, 2 bases remained unmatched. The germline V gene encodes CDR1 MNHEY and CDR2 SVGEGT. The CDR3 totals 12 residues. The CDR3 is CASSLTGVEQYV. CDR3 DNA: TGTGCCAGCAGTTTGACAGGGGTCGAGCAGTACGTC.